This TCR beta chain was sequenced during a study of blood T cell repertoires in COVID-19. Study summary: The United States, Italy and Spain were the sources of the acute and convalescent COVID-19 samples. T cells, B-cell-depleted T cells, or PBMCs supplied cDNA or gDNA.

While infection was still active, Seattle patients were enrolled and then followed longitudinally. Clones were sequenced by immunoSEQ multiplex PCR, and TCRdb holds only the in-frame ones, with some missing. The sample comprises approximately 260,000 clones, around 90% of which are singletons, and approximately 2.1% rests with the top ten. This clonotype was sampled from a woman aged 55-70 years with COVID-19, enrolled during active disease. Sequenced input: peripheral blood.

CDR3 region: CASSQEETGANTEAFF. For the CDR3, the DNA is TGCGCCAGCAGCCAAGAGGAGACAGGGGCGAACACTGAAGCTTTCTTT. The chain couples TRBV4-1 to TRBJ1-1; the match to TRBD1 covers 8 bases. The CDR3 length is 16 residues. V shed 0 bases, J shed 1 base, and the junction held 4 bases outside the gene matches. Per the germline V gene, CDR1 is MGHRA and CDR2 is YSYEKL.